The 13 T cell receptor beta chains listed next were all sequenced from one sample in a study of blood T cell repertoires in COVID-19. Data came from immunoSEQ multiplex PCR; TCRdb stores just in-frame clones and leaves some out. The repertoire holds around 160,000 clones, with around 87% as singletons. Source material: PBMCs or T cells enriched from blood (not recorded which). The receptor set was obtained from a woman in her twenties or thirties with acute COVID-19.

The chain is built from TRBV4-1 and TRBJ1-3, with 9 bases fitting TRBD1. This CDR3 has 16 amino acids. Germline assignment: CDR1 MGHRA and CDR2 YSYEKL. V dropped 0 bases and J dropped 5; count of bases not matched to a gene: 5. CDR3 loop: CASSQDPGQGRNTIYF. The CDR3 DNA sequence: TGCGCCAGCAGCCAAGATCCGGGACAGGGAAGAAACACCATATATTTT.

The gene calls are TRBV27 and TRBJ2-7, with D unclear. The CDR3 runs 9 residues. The germline V gene has CDR1 MNHEY and CDR2 SMNVEV (reference sequence). CDR3 sequence reads: CESPYEQYF. The CDR3 nucleotides are TGTGAATCTCCCTACGAGCAGTACTTC.

V gene TRBV3-1 (or the pseudogene TRBV3-2) combines with J gene TRBJ1-1, with D possibly TRBD1 on 6 matching bases. Germline V gene lookup returns CDR1 LGHDT and CDR2 YNNKEL (reference sequence). Trimming removed 7 bases from V and 6 bases from J, with 15 bases in between. The CDR3 length is 13 residues. The CDR3 spells CASTIWGQAEAFF. The CDR3 DNA is TGTGCCAGCACCATTTGGGGGCAAGCTGAAGCTTTCTTT.

This chain links TRBV7-9 with TRBJ2-1, with D unclear. V was pared by 1 base and J by 8 bases, with 12 bases between. The CDR3 spans 14 residues. Germline V gives CDR1 SEHNR, CDR2 FQNEAQ (reference sequence). CDR3 sequence reads: CASSLVKSLDEQFF. In nucleotides, the CDR3 is TGTGCCAGCAGCTTAGTAAAGAGCCTCGATGAGCAGTTCTTC.

V and J are TRBV7-2 and TRBJ2-1; 13 bases match TRBD2. This CDR3 has 15 residues. Germline-derived CDR1 and CDR2 are SGHTA and FQGNSA. V lost 5 bases, J lost 6 bases, and 4 bases stayed unmatched. CDR3 DNA sequence: TGTGCCAGCAGCGTACTAGCGGGAGGGCCCAATGAGCAGTTCTTC. Protein product: CASSVLAGGPNEQFF.

The chain joins TRBV6-1 to TRBJ1-4; the D gene is possibly TRBD1 (6 bases). The CDR3 loop spans 15 amino acids. Trimming removed 4 bases from V and 7 bases from J, with 16 bases in between. Per germline, CDR1 MNHNS and CDR2 SASEGT. Here the CDR3 reads CASSGGTGIGEKLFF. The CDR3 nucleotides read TGTGCCAGCAGTGGGGGTACAGGGATCGGTGAAAAACTGTTTTTT.

V gene TRBV27 combines with J gene TRBJ1-5; 9 positions agree with TRBD1. CDR1 is MNHEY, CDR2 SMNVEV, per germline (reference sequence). This CDR3 spans 17 amino acids. V dropped 3 bases and J dropped 6; count of bases not matched to a gene: 12. The CDR3 bases are TGTGCCAGCAGTTTCTGGCAAGGGACAGGGTCCGTTCAGCCCCAGCATTTT. The encoded protein is CASSFWQGTGSVQPQHF.

A single count supports this clone. J is TRBJ2-7 and V is TRBV9; weak D call: TRBD1 (6 bases). This CDR3 is built from 16 residues. Looked up from germline, CDR1 is SGDLS and CDR2 is YYNGEE. V was cut by 4 bases and J by 2 bases, with 19 bases left in between. CDR3 residues: CASSPGADPGPYEQYF. The CDR3 DNA sequence: TGTGCCAGCAGCCCAGGGGCGGACCCAGGGCCCTACGAGCAGTACTTC.

The chain carries TRBV6-6 and TRBJ1-5; 7 nucleotides agree with TRBD1. Per germline, CDR1 MNHNY and CDR2 SVGAGI (reference sequence). V was clipped by 4 bases and J by 0 bases; unmatched bases: 6. This CDR3 contains 16 residues. The CDR3 DNA is TGTGCCAGCAGTTCCAGACAGGGTCATAGCAATCAGCCCCAGCATTTT. Translated: CASSSRQGHSNQPQHF.

The chain links TRBV7-9 to TRBJ1-5; the D gene is possibly TRBD1 (5 bases). The germline V gene encodes CDR1 SEHNR and CDR2 FQNEAQ (reference sequence). Trimming left V 4 bases short and J 4 bases short, with 17 bases between. This CDR3 contains 16 residues. The CDR3 spells CASSSPTAEGNQPQHF. Here the CDR3 DNA reads TGTGCCAGCAGCTCCCCGACAGCCGAAGGGAATCAGCCCCAGCATTTT.

This chain connects TRBV9 to TRBJ2-2, with 13 bases lining up with TRBD2. The germline V gene has CDR1 SGDLS and CDR2 YYNGEE. Losses at the gene ends were 3 bases for V and 3 bases for J; bases not matched to a gene: 5. The CDR3 spans 17 residues. CDR3 coding DNA: TGTGCCAGCAGCGCCCGGACTAGCGGGAGTTACACCGGGGAGCTGTTTTTT. Protein sequence: CASSARTSGSYTGELFF.

J is TRBJ1-5 and V is TRBV6-2 or TRBV6-3; D is unresolved. Germline loops: CDR1 MNHEY, CDR2 SVGEGT. Deletions cut 6 bases from V and 4 bases from J, with 10 bases between. The CDR3 covers 13 residues. The CDR3 here is CASSPYKNQPQHF. In nucleotides, the CDR3 is TGTGCCAGCAGCCCTTACAAGAATCAGCCCCAGCATTTT.

The table lists this clone with a count of one. The chain combines TRBV28 with TRBJ1-5, with D perhaps TRBD1 (5 bases). The germline V gene encodes CDR1 MDHEN and CDR2 SYDVKM. Trimming pared 7 bases from V and 3 bases from J, leaving 28 bases between. CDR3 length: 19 amino acids. CDR3 DNA sequence: TGTGCCAGCAACCTGCTTTGGGGGGGTGAGGATCGTAACAATCAGCCCCAGCATTTT. This gives the protein CASNLLWGGEDRNNQPQHF.